This T cell receptor (beta chain) is drawn from a study of cytomegalovirus exposure and HLA in healthy donors. Whole-study context: Caucasian-associated ancestry cluster membership applied to about 77% of around 400 genotyped donors.

Trimming left V 5 bases short and J 1 base short, with 9 bases between. This CDR3 comprises 14 residues. CDR1 is LGHNA and CDR2 is YNFKEQ in the germline V gene. On this clone itself: Antigen unknown.

This PCR relied on a set of 60 Vbeta primers and 13 Jbeta primers. Sequencing was performed with immunoSEQ multiplex PCR; in TCRdb, only in-frame clones are kept and a portion is missing. The table shows tens of thousands of clones, with around 9.1% occurring only once. Overall study results and limits: A later analysis found TCR association rates differed by HLA locus, highest for DRB1 and lowest for HLA-C.

This sequence originates from a man between 60 and 70 years old in good health and CMV-seropositive. The rearrangement joins TRBV4-2 to TRBJ1-3; D is undetermined. The specimen was PBMCs. For the CDR3, the DNA is TGTGCCAGCAGCACCGGGTATTCTGGAAACACCATATATTTT. Its translation: CASSTGYSGNTIYF.